This TCR beta chain derives from a study of shared clonotypes between healthy human individuals. This clone was picked up one time. Its specificity is unknown. It was across several immunoSEQ plates that each subset's genomic DNA was evenly split. Measured with immunoSEQ multiplex PCR; TCRdb has only the in-frame clones, and not every one. This sample has around 95,000 clones, with under 70% found just once. General study findings and limits: A few donors had approximately 4.6% of their naive CD4 clonotypes in common.

The CDR3 runs 15 residues. Trimming left V 6 bases short and J 3 bases short, with 15 bases between. CDR1 is MGHDK, CDR2 SYGVNS, per germline. The sequence came from a man aged 25-40 years in good health. Material: memory CD8+ T cells sorted from blood. Indicated subset: CD45RO+ cells pooled with CCR7-negative TemRA cells. The chain has TRBV25-1 and TRBJ1-5; TRBD1 is a possible D gene (6 bases). The CDR3 coding sequence is TGTGCCAGCAGCTCCACGGGGGGCGTCAATCAGCCCCAGCATTTT. Protein: CASSSTGGVNQPQHF.